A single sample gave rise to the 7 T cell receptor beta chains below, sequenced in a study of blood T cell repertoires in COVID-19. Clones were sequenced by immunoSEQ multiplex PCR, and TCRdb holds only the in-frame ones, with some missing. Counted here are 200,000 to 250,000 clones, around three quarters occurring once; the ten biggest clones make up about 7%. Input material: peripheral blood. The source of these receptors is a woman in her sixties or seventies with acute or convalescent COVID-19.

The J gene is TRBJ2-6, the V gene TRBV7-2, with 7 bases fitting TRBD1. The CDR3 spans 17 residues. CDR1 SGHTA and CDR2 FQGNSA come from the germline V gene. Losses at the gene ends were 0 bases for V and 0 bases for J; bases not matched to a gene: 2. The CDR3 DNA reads TGTGCCAGCAGCTTAGCCACAGGGGTCTCTGGGGCCAACGTCCTGACTTTC. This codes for CASSLATGVSGANVLTF.

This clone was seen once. The CDR3 loop is CASRYTGVLTDTQYF. CDR3 coding DNA: TGCGCCAGCAGATATACAGGGGTTTTGACAGATACGCAGTATTTT. V usage is TRBV5-1 and J usage is TRBJ2-3, with 7 nucleotides matching TRBD1. The V and J ends lost 5 bases and 3 bases, in that order; junction bases with no gene match: 9. CDR3 size: 15 residues. Germline values: CDR1 SGHRS, CDR2 YFSETQ.

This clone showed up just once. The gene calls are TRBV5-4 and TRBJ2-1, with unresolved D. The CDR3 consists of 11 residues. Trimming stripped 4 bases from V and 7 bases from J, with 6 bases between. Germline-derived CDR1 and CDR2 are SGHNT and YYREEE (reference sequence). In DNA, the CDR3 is TGTGCCAGCAGCCTGTCTAATGAGCAGTTCTTC. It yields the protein CASSLSNEQFF. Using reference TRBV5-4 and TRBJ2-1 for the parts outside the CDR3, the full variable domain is ETGVTQSPTHLIKTRGQQVTLRCSSQSGHNTVSWYQQALGQGPQFIFQYYREEENGRGNFPPRFSGLQFPNYSSELNVNALELDDSALYLCASSLSNEQFFGPGTRLTVL.

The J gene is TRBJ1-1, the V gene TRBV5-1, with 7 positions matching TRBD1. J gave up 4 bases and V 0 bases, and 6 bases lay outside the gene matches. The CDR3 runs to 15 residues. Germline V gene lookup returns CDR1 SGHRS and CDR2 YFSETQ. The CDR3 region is CASSLGRGPGTEAFF. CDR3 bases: TGCGCCAGCAGCTTGGGGAGGGGGCCCGGCACTGAAGCTTTCTTT.

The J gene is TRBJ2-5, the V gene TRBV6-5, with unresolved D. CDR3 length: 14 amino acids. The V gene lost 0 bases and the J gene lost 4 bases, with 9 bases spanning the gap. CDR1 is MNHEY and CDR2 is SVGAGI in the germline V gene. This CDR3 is CASSYSTHRETQYF. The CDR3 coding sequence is TGTGCCAGCAGTTACTCGACGCACAGAGAGACCCAGTACTTC.

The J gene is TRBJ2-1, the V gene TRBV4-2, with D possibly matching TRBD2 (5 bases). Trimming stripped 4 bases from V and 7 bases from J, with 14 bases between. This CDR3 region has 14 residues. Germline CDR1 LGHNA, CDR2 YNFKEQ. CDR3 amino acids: CASSLSGSGNEQFF. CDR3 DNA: TGTGCCAGCAGCCTTTCGGGATCCGGGAATGAGCAGTTCTTC.

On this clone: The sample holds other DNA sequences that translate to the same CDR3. Here the CDR3 DNA reads TGTGCCAGCAGCGTAGGACAGGGTGGGGAGACCCAGTACTTC. Residues: CASSVGQGGETQYF. The chain couples TRBV9 to TRBJ2-5; 7 bases fit TRBD1. From germline, CDR1 is SGDLS and CDR2 YYNGEE. This CDR3 has 14 residues. The junction had 4 bases not matched to a gene; V was cut back by 0 bases and J by 5 bases.